This is a list of T cell receptor beta chains from one sample in a study of cytomegalovirus exposure and HLA in healthy donors. Clones were sequenced by immunoSEQ multiplex PCR, and TCRdb holds only the in-frame ones, with some missing. The sample records some 180,000 clones, 8.5% to 10% being singletons. The sample was PBMCs. The receptors here all came from a woman in her twenties or thirties in good health and CMV-seropositive. Both conserved end residues are part of each CDR3. A D gene is named only where the DNA matches it firmly. Rows give clone size only sometimes, using once, few, many, or a class for an expanded clone.

clone_size d_call j_call v_call cdr3_aa cdr3_nt
few TRBD2 TRBJ2-1 TRBV5-1 CASSSGLRENEQFF TGCGCCAGCAGCTCGGGACTGCGGGAGAATGAGCAGTTCTTC
- - TRBJ2-1 TRBV2 CASTGRGRSYNEQFF TGTGCCAGCACCGGCCGCGGGCGATCCTACAATGAGCAGTTCTTC
few - TRBJ1-5 TRBV19 CASRDQGGQPQHF TGTGCCAGTAGGGACCAGGGAGGTCAGCCCCAGCATTTT
- - TRBJ2-5 TRBV30 CAWSVRALETQYF TGTGCCTGGAGCGTGCGGGCTTTGGAGACCCAGTACTTC
- TRBD1 TRBJ1-3 TRBV9 CASSRTLTGESGTIYF TGTGCCAGCAGCCGCACTCTGACAGGGGAGTCAGGGACCATATATTTT
- TRBD1 TRBJ1-2 TRBV18 CASSGTGDGYTF TGTGCCAGCTCAGGGACAGGGGATGGCTACACCTTC
few TRBD2 TRBJ2-1 TRBV30 CAWSVQTSGMGEQFF TGTGCCTGGAGTGTTCAGACTAGCGGGATGGGGGAGCAGTTCTTC
few - TRBJ2-5 TRBV12-5 CASKGDWETQYF TGTGCTAGCAAGGGAGATTGGGAGACCCAGTACTTC
- - TRBJ2-7 TRBV11-3 CASSSGSSSYEQYF TGTGCCAGCAGCTCCGGGTCTTCTAGCTACGAGCAGTACTTC
few TRBD2 TRBJ2-1 TRBV10-3 CAISGYSGNEQFF TGTGCCATCAGTGGGTATAGCGGGAATGAGCAGTTCTTC
- - TRBJ1-1 TRBV7-3 CASSPTLPSDSNTEAFF TGTGCCAGCAGCCCAACCCTCCCTTCGGACAGTAACACTGAAGCTTTCTTT
- TRBD1 TRBJ2-5 TRBV15 CATSGRRTGRETQYF TGTGCCACCAGCGGCCGGAGGACAGGGCGAGAGACCCAGTACTTC
few TRBD2 TRBJ2-7 TRBV9 CASSAWGTTTKQYF TGTGCCAGCAGCGCGTGGGGGACTACTACGAAGCAGTACTTC
- TRBD1 TRBJ2-6 TRBV11-2 CASSSYRDRPSGANVLTF TGTGCCAGCAGCTCATACCGGGACAGACCCTCTGGGGCCAACGTCCTGACTTTC
few - TRBJ2-6 TRBV9 CASSVGISGANVLTF TGTGCCAGCAGCGTAGGTATCTCTGGGGCCAACGTCCTGACTTTC
few TRBD1 TRBJ1-5 TRBV7-4 CASSSDREYSNQPQHF TGTGCCAGCAGTTCTGACAGGGAATATAGCAATCAGCCCCAGCATTTT
- TRBD1 TRBJ1-4 TRBV18 CASSPDRGNEKLFF TGTGCCAGCTCCCCGGACAGGGGTAATGAAAAACTGTTTTTT
- - TRBJ1-2 TRBV15 CATSRDRTPNYGYTF TGTGCCACCAGCAGAGATCGGACACCTAACTATGGCTACACCTTC
- TRBD1 TRBJ1-1 TRBV18 CASSLGTGGFTEAFF TGTGCCAGCTCACTGGGGACAGGGGGGTTCACTGAAGCTTTCTTT
- - TRBJ2-1 TRBV5-5 CASSLRLVRNNEQFF TGTGCCAGCAGCTTGAGGCTAGTGAGGAACAATGAGCAGTTCTTC
- TRBD2 TRBJ2-1 TRBV9 CASSVGSGSRKSEQFF TGTGCCAGCAGCGTTGGGAGCGGGAGCAGAAAGAGTGAGCAGTTCTTC
few TRBD2 TRBJ2-5 TRBV5-4 CASSAAPAGGRQETQYF TGTGCCAGCAGTGCCGCACCGGCGGGGGGCCGCCAAGAGACCCAGTACTTC
- - TRBJ2-5 TRBV2 CASKRDNQETQYF TGTGCCAGCAAGCGGGACAACCAAGAGACCCAGTACTTC
few - TRBJ2-1 TRBV27 CATLRGGLVPNEQFF TGTGCCACCCTTAGGGGCGGCTTGGTACCCAATGAGCAGTTCTTC
few TRBD1 TRBJ1-4 TRBV7-6 CASSSLPGQLNEKLFF TGTGCCAGCAGCTCCCTACCGGGACAGCTTAATGAAAAACTGTTTTTT
- - TRBJ2-7 TRBV19 CASSTGMVTGIPYEQYF TGTGCCAGTAGTACCGGAATGGTCACCGGGATTCCCTACGAGCAGTACTTC
- - TRBJ2-3 TRBV12-5 CASGPDYGAQYF TGTGCTAGTGGTCCGGACTATGGGGCGCAGTATTTT
- - TRBJ2-7 TRBV30 CAWGGYYEQYF TGTGCCTGGGGGGGCTATTACGAGCAGTACTTC
few TRBD1 TRBJ1-4 TRBV2 CASIYLQGISNEKLFF TGTGCCAGCATCTACCTACAGGGGATCTCTAATGAAAAACTGTTTTTT
many TRBD2 TRBJ2-1 TRBV6-5 CASRQGLAGVYEQFF TGTGCCAGCAGACAGGGACTAGCGGGAGTGTATGAGCAGTTCTTC
few TRBD2 TRBJ2-3 TRBV5-4 CASSPRTSGRRTDTQYF TGTGCCAGCAGCCCGAGGACTAGCGGGAGGCGCACAGATACGCAGTATTTT
- TRBD2 TRBJ2-7 TRBV4-1 CASSQRASGISYEQYF TGCGCCAGCAGCCAGAGGGCTAGCGGGATCTCCTACGAGCAGTACTTC
- TRBD1 TRBJ1-3 TRBV7-8 CASSLGQGVGNTIYF TGTGCCAGCAGCCTCGGACAGGGGGTTGGAAACACCATATATTTT
few TRBD2 TRBJ2-1 TRBV7-3 CASSLKRSSGSDEQFF TGTGCCAGCAGCTTAAAGAGGTCTAGCGGGAGTGATGAGCAGTTCTTC
- TRBD1 TRBJ2-7 TRBV5-1 CASSLEGQGYEQYF TGCGCCAGCAGCTTGGAAGGACAGGGGTACGAGCAGTACTTC